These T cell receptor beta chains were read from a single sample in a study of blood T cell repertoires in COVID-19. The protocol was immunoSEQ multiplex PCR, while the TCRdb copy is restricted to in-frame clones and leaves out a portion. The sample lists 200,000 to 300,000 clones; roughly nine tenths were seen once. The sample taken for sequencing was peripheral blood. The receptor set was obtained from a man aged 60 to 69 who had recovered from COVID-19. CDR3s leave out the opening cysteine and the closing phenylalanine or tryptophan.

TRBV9 ASSGNRGADYGYT
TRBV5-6 ASSLVRTEEETQY
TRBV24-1 ATSDLNGVVETQY
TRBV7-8 ASSLAGGRSSSPLH
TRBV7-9 ASSPYSQGAEEKLF
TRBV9 ASSPGTGESYEQY
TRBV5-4 ASSLELAAYEQY
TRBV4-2 ASSPLQANTEAF
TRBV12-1 ARTGQDSRYEQY
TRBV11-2 ASSLTRAGVGYGYT
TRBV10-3 AISERQDYGYT
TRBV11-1 ASNRDTRNTEAF
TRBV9 ASSVLGGGNSNSPLH
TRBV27 ASSLREAVTEAF
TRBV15 ATSRDRGSSGNTIY
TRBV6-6 ASRRDLMNTEAF
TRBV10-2 ASSWTSGDLDTQY
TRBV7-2 ASSPRTGTASEQY
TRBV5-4 ASSLGQDATNEKLF
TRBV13 ATRGLLNTEAF
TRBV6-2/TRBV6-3 ASSYRGTSGGNTQY
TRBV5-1 ASSQTGDYGYT
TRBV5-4 ASSLELAGPPYEQY
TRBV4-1 ASTPGELPGNTIY
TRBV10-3 AISESERGGRQF
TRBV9 ASSVESRPDADTQY
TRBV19 ASSLGKWTSGGNEQF
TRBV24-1 ATSGAMNTEAF
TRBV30 AWNLGSGVGEKLF
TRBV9 ASSVAGAASGGVRETQY
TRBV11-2 ASSRGYEQY
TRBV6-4 ASSEGVATEQF
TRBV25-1 ASSGQGARNQPQH
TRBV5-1 ASSKGTGPNSPLH
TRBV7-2 ASSRDNSYEQY
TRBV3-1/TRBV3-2 ASSQRQGAAAF
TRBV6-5 ASSLGLAETQY